This entry lists 25 T cell receptor beta chains sequenced from one sample in a study of T-cell memory formation after mild COVID-19. TCRdb reprocessed the 5' RACE reads with MiXCR, giving one entry per CDR3 protein. The data contain approximately 440,000 distinct CDR3 sequences, around 18% of them singletons. The sample consisted of PBMCs or a T cell subset sorted from them (not recorded which). The receptors derive from an adult woman who had mild COVID-19 (a few samples of this study predate the infection). Cell type and time point are not known.

This clonotype was recorded a few times. This sequence joins TRBV7-2 and TRBJ2-7; D remains ambiguous. V was pared by 2 bases and J by 6 bases, with 14 bases between. This CDR3 is built from 14 residues. Germline CDR1 reads SGHTA; CDR2 reads FQGNSA. As DNA, the CDR3 is TGTGCCAGCAGCTTAAATCCCGATCTCTCCGAGCAGTACTTC. Protein product: CASSLNPDLSEQYF.

This clonotype appeared a single time. The chain combines TRBV24-1 with TRBJ1-5; D is unresolved. From germline, CDR1 is KGHDR and CDR2 SFDVKD. This CDR3 has 13 residues. Deletions cut 6 bases from V and 6 bases from J, with 11 bases between. This CDR3 is CATSREGFQPQHF. The CDR3 DNA is TGTGCCACCAGTCGAGAGGGATTTCAGCCCCAGCATTTT.

This clonotype has only a few counts. This chain connects TRBV5-5 to TRBJ1-5; the D gene is possibly TRBD1 (6 bases). Germline CDR1 and CDR2: SGHKS and YYEKEE (reference sequence). The CDR3 runs 14 residues. Trimming cost V 2 bases and J 3 bases, with 9 bases left between them. The CDR3 bases are TGTGCCAGCAGCTTAGGGGACATCAATCAGCCCCAGCATTTT. The encoded protein is CASSLGDINQPQHF.

This chain connects TRBV7-2 to TRBJ1-5, with 9 bases that match TRBD1. In germline, CDR1 is SGHTA, CDR2 FQGNSA. This CDR3 contains 16 residues. With 0 bases clipped from V and 3 bases from J, the junction kept 3 bases outside the gene matches. CDR3 nucleotides: TGTGCCAGCAGCTTAGCGGGACAGGGCATCAATCAGCCCCAGCATTTT. Amino acids: CASSLAGQGINQPQHF.

This clonotype has just a few counts. The chain is built from TRBV11-2 and TRBJ2-7; D could derive from TRBD1 or TRBD2 (5 bases each). Trimming removed 5 bases at V and 2 bases at J, with 16 bases between. The CDR3 is 15 residues long. The germline V gene has CDR1 SGHAT and CDR2 FQNNGV. The CDR3 is CASSALKWDPYEQYF. CDR3 in DNA: TGTGCCAGCAGCGCCCTAAAATGGGACCCCTACGAGCAGTACTTC.

In this sample, this clonotype turned up a few times. This rearrangement joins TRBV4-2 to TRBJ2-7; D may be TRBD1 or TRBD2 (5 bases each). V was clipped by 2 bases and J by 3 bases, with 14 bases between them. CDR1 is LGHNA and CDR2 is YNFKEQ in the germline V gene. This CDR3 spans 15 amino acids. CDR3 sequence reads: CASSQYRDLRYEQYF. The CDR3 DNA reads as TGTGCCAGCAGCCAATACCGGGACCTCCGCTACGAGCAGTACTTC.

The chain links TRBV12-3 or TRBV12-4 to TRBJ2-1, with a tentative D call TRBD2 (6 bases). CDR3 length: 15 residues. Deletions cut 3 bases from V and 8 bases from J, with 17 bases between. The CDR3 here is CASSFLGSIFDEQFF. Written as DNA, the CDR3 is TGTGCCAGCAGTTTCCTCGGGAGTATCTTCGATGAGCAGTTCTTC.

The chain recombines TRBV29-1 with TRBJ2-7; D is undetermined. The CDR3 runs to 15 residues. V lost 1 base, J lost 0 bases, and 13 bases lay in between. Germline-derived CDR1 and CDR2 are SQVTM and ANQGSEA. CDR3 sequence (DNA): TGCAGCGTTGAAGTCTTCGATCAAAGCTCCTACGAGCAGTACTTC. This sequence encodes CSVEVFDQSSYEQYF.

This clonotype has only a few counts. The rearrangement uses TRBV20-1 and TRBJ2-2; D gene ambiguous. The CDR3 sequence is 12 residues long. Trimming left V 3 bases short and J 6 bases short, with 8 bases between. In germline, CDR1 is DFQATT, CDR2 SNEGSKA (reference sequence). The CDR3 nucleotides are TGCAGTGCTAGGTCCGGCCCCGGGGAGCTGTTTTTT. Translation: CSARSGPGELFF.

This clonotype showed up just a few times. The J gene is TRBJ1-1, the V gene TRBV10-3, with D perhaps TRBD1 (5 bases). CDR1 and CDR2 (germline): ENHRY, SYGVKD. V dropped 10 bases and J dropped 4 bases, with 28 bases sitting between them. The CDR3 has 17 amino acids. The CDR3 loop is CANSQPPLQGGPTEAFF. The CDR3 region has the DNA TGTGCCAACAGCCAACCCCCCCTCCAGGGCGGCCCCACTGAAGCTTTCTTT.

The rearrangement links TRBV7-2 to TRBJ1-1; D unclear. The CDR3 consists of 14 residues. Germline lookup yields CDR1 SGHTA and CDR2 FQGNSA. Trimming stripped 0 bases from V and 1 base from J, with 6 bases between. The CDR3 sequence: CASSLANRNTEAFF. CDR3 coding DNA: TGTGCCAGCAGCTTAGCAAATAGGAACACTGAAGCTTTCTTT.

This clonotype has just a few counts. The rearrangement uses TRBV12-3 or TRBV12-4 and TRBJ2-2, with TRBD2 matching over 13 bases. The ends lost 5 bases at V and 6 bases at J; junction bases unmatched: 6. The CDR3 is 16 residues long. CDR3 in DNA: TGTGCCAGCAGTCAGGGACTAGCGGGGATGGCCGGGGAGCTGTTTTTT. Translated, it gives CASSQGLAGMAGELFF.

This clonotype has more than one count but fewer than ten. V usage is TRBV20-1 and J usage is TRBJ1-1; 7 bases agree with TRBD1. Germline values: CDR1 DFQATT, CDR2 SNEGSKA (reference sequence). V gave up 4 bases and J gave up 4 bases; unmatched junction bases: 18. This CDR3 contains 17 residues. The CDR3 region has the DNA TGCAGTGCTATGAGACCCCAACTCTGGCAGGGGGGCACTGAAGCTTTCTTT. Its protein is CSAMRPQLWQGGTEAFF.

V usage is TRBV7-9 and J usage is TRBJ1-3, with no clear D. Germline CDR1 is SEHNR and CDR2 is FQNEAQ (reference sequence). V was shortened by 2 bases and J by 9 bases, with 17 bases between the two germline ends. The CDR3 runs 15 residues. The CDR3 spells CASSLSDLGVGTIYF. Here the CDR3 DNA reads TGTGCCAGCAGCTTATCGGACTTGGGTGTGGGCACCATATATTTT.

The chain combines TRBV20-1 with TRBJ2-1; 7 bases line up with TRBD2. This CDR3 has 14 residues. Germline trimming cut 1 base from V and 6 bases from J; bases unmatched to any gene: 6. Germline lookup yields CDR1 DFQATT and CDR2 SNEGSKA (reference sequence). The CDR3 sequence: CSARVPGGGNEQFF. In DNA form, the CDR3 reads TGCAGTGCTAGAGTCCCGGGGGGAGGCAATGAGCAGTTCTTC.

In this sample, this clonotype turned up many times. V usage is TRBV5-6 and J usage is TRBJ2-1; 12 bases match TRBD1. The CDR3 has 16 amino acids. Germline trimming cut 1 base from V and 8 bases from J; bases unmatched to any gene: 7. From germline, CDR1 is SGHDT and CDR2 YYEEEE. The CDR3 is CASSLRPGQGADEQFF. As DNA, the CDR3 is TGTGCCAGCAGCTTGAGACCGGGACAGGGGGCTGATGAGCAGTTCTTC.

The genes are TRBV19 and TRBJ2-7; 9 bases fit TRBD2. The trim removed 7 bases at V and 2 bases at J, leaving 9 bases unmatched. CDR1 is LNHDA, CDR2 SQIVND, per germline (reference sequence). This CDR3 is 15 amino acids long. In DNA form, the CDR3 reads TGTGCCAGTACTGTGACTAGCGGAGCCCCCTACGAGCAGTACTTC. Translated: CASTVTSGAPYEQYF.

This clonotype was observed a few times. This chain uses TRBV15 with TRBJ2-3; D ambiguous. Germline assignment: CDR1 LNHNV and CDR2 YYDKDF (reference sequence). With 2 bases removed from V and 4 bases from J, the gap between germline ends came to 13 bases. The CDR3 is 15 residues long. The CDR3 DNA is TGTGCCACCAGCAGACGTTCCTCCGTAGCAGATACGCAGTATTTT. It yields the protein CATSRRSSVADTQYF.

The genes are TRBV12-3 or TRBV12-4 and TRBJ1-1, with D tentatively TRBD1 (6 bases). This CDR3 spans 12 amino acids. V lost 4 bases and J 11 bases, leaving 14 bases between the germline ends. The CDR3 is CASSWGQGAAFF. The CDR3 region has the DNA TGTGCCAGCAGTTGGGGGCAGGGAGCGGCTTTCTTT.

This clonotype was counted only a few times. The chain carries TRBV5-1 and TRBJ2-7, with a weak D call TRBD1 (5 bases). This CDR3 has 14 residues. The V end was cut by 0 bases, the J end by 0 bases, with 7 bases between. Looked up from germline, CDR1 is SGHRS and CDR2 is YFSETQ. The chain's CDR3 is CASSLEGRSYEQYF. In DNA form, the CDR3 reads TGCGCCAGCAGCTTGGAGGGGCGCTCCTACGAGCAGTACTTC.

J is TRBJ1-4 and V is TRBV15; D perhaps matches TRBD1 (5 bases). V was shortened by 4 bases and J by 3 bases, with 18 bases between the two germline ends. CDR1 is LNHNV, CDR2 YYDKDF, per germline (reference sequence). This CDR3 comprises 17 residues. CDR3 loop: CATSTDGGESPNEKLFF. The CDR3 coding sequence is TGTGCCACCAGCACAGATGGGGGGGAGAGCCCTAATGAAAAACTGTTTTTT.

V is TRBV10-2 and J is TRBJ1-6, with D maybe TRBD1 (5 bases). V shed 4 bases and J shed 9 bases, with 16 bases lying between them. The germline V gene has CDR1 WSHSY and CDR2 SAAADI. This CDR3 region has 15 residues. This CDR3 reads CASSGGSGKTSPLHF. The CDR3 DNA reads as TGCGCCAGCAGTGGGGGATCAGGGAAAACTTCACCCCTCCACTTT.

A few counts support this clonotype. This chain connects TRBV7-6 to TRBJ2-2; D is possibly TRBD1 or TRBD2 (6 bases each). There are 16 residues in the CDR3. Germline loops: CDR1 SGHVS, CDR2 FNYEAQ. V lost 5 bases and J lost 5, with 18 bases in between. CDR3: CASSPAGGTRTGELFF. Here the CDR3 DNA reads TGTGCCAGCAGCCCTGCCGGGGGCACTAGGACCGGGGAGCTGTTTTTT.

The J gene is TRBJ1-2, the V gene TRBV20-1, with 7 positions matching TRBD1. The CDR3 has 13 residues. J was trimmed by 0 bases and V by 5 bases; bases with no gene match: 3. Germline assignment: CDR1 DFQATT and CDR2 SNEGSKA (reference sequence). This CDR3 reads CSAGDRTNYGYTF. DNA for the CDR3: TGCAGTGCTGGGGACAGAACTAACTATGGCTACACCTTC.

This sequence joins TRBV6-6 and TRBJ2-3, with 7 bases matching TRBD1. Germline V gene data show CDR1 as MNHNY and CDR2 as SVGAGI (reference sequence). V lost 2 bases and J lost 0; bases outside the gene matches: 5. CDR3 length: 16 amino acids. The CDR3, as DNA: TGTGCCAGCAGTTACACCACAGGGGCTAGCACAGATACGCAGTATTTT. Amino acids: CASSYTTGASTDTQYF.